The 30 T cell receptor beta chains presented below share a single source sample, sequenced in a study of blood T cells in healthy people across ages. A second about 7 to 12 cycle PCR used barcoded and J-beta primers. TCRdb processed the 5' RACE reads anew with MiXCR; each CDR3 protein has one entry. The sample holds about 2 million distinct CDR3 sequences; 49% are singletons and the top ten take roughly 2.1%. Sequencing was carried out using blood. Receptors originate from a woman between 40 and 50 years old in good health.

This rearrangement joins TRBV11-2 to TRBJ2-1, with 8 bases fitting TRBD2. The CDR3 runs 14 residues. The germline V gene has CDR1 SGHAT and CDR2 FQNNGV. The CDR3 protein is CTTPTGGAYNEQFF. CDR3 sequence (DNA): TGTACCACCCCAACCGGGGGGGCCTACAATGAGCAGTTCTTC.

This sequence joins TRBV5-4 and TRBJ2-1; TRBD2 aligns across 13 bases. Looked up from germline, CDR1 is SGHNT and CDR2 is YYREEE (reference sequence). CDR3 length: 15 amino acids. J was trimmed by 10 bases and V by 4 bases; bases with no gene match: 8. The CDR3 DNA reads as TGTGCCAGCAGCGGCGGACTAGCGGGGGAATACGAGCAGTTCTTC. Translating gives CASSGGLAGEYEQFF.

This clonotype came up a few times. The chain has TRBV28 and TRBJ2-1; D gene ambiguous. The CDR3 spans 13 residues. Germline loops: CDR1 MDHEN, CDR2 SYDVKM. The V gene lost 6 bases and the J gene lost 11 bases, with 17 bases spanning the gap. The CDR3 coding sequence is TGTGCCAGCAGCCGCCTTCCGATACGTAAGCAGTTCTTC. This codes for CASSRLPIRKQFF.

CDR3 in DNA: TGTGCCAGCAGTTTAGTGGGTGATGGCAATCAGCCCCAGCATTTT. Protein product: CASSLVGDGNQPQHF. The chain links TRBV12-3 or TRBV12-4 to TRBJ1-5; no clear D gene. V was cut by 1 base and J by 2 bases, with 9 bases left in between. This CDR3 is built from 15 residues.

This clonotype has just a few counts. The chain links TRBV7-2 to TRBJ2-7, with D unresolved. Germline CDR1 is SGHTA and CDR2 is FQGNSA. V lost 5 bases and J lost 0, with 11 bases in between. The CDR3 is made up of 14 amino acids. The CDR3 DNA sequence: TGTGCCAGCAGCGTGGATTTGGGCTCCTACGAGCAGTACTTC. It yields the protein CASSVDLGSYEQYF.

The chain carries TRBV12-5 and TRBJ2-5; tentatively, D is TRBD1 (6 bases). The length of the CDR3 is 15 residues. V lost 0 bases to trimming and J lost 0 bases, with 8 bases between them. From germline, CDR1 is LGHNT and CDR2 FRNRAP. The chain's CDR3 is CASGLVQGNQETQYF. The CDR3 DNA sequence: TGTGCTAGTGGTTTGGTACAGGGAAACCAAGAGACCCAGTACTTC.

Only a few counts were recorded for this clonotype. The chain uses TRBV6-5 and TRBJ1-2, with D maybe TRBD1 (6 bases). Per the germline V gene, CDR1 is MNHEY and CDR2 is SVGAGI. The ends were cut back, 2 bases at V and 4 bases at J, with 14 bases in the middle. This CDR3 has 15 amino acids. The CDR3 coding sequence is TGTGCCAGCAGTTACAGGTCGACAGGCTCCTATGGCTACACCTTC. Amino acid sequence: CASSYRSTGSYGYTF.

The V gene is TRBV5-1, the J gene TRBJ2-3; D is perhaps TRBD1 (5 bases). The CDR3 is 16 amino acids. Germline assignment: CDR1 SGHRS and CDR2 YFSETQ. Trimming stripped 4 bases from V and 0 bases from J, with 15 bases between. DNA for the CDR3: TGCGCCAGCAGCCCGAGTGACAGTCCTAGCACAGATACGCAGTATTTT. Translating gives CASSPSDSPSTDTQYF.

The rearrangement uses TRBV9 and TRBJ1-2; the D is unclear. Germline V gene lookup returns CDR1 SGDLS and CDR2 YYNGEE. V gave up 4 bases and J gave up 4 bases, with 17 bases separating them. The CDR3 consists of 15 residues. CDR3 DNA sequence: TGTGCCAGCAGCCCTCAGACCGAATTTTTCTATGGCTACACCTTC. Its translation: CASSPQTEFFYGYTF.

This clonotype was recorded a few times. The J gene is TRBJ2-5, the V gene TRBV20-1; D is ambiguous. The germline V gene has CDR1 DFQATT and CDR2 SNEGSKA (reference sequence). The CDR3 spans 12 residues. The V and J ends lost 3 bases and 4 bases respectively, with 9 bases between them. The CDR3 loop is CSASPLRETQYF. DNA of the CDR3: TGCAGTGCTAGCCCCTTAAGAGAGACCCAGTACTTC.

The J gene is TRBJ2-5, the V gene TRBV7-2; 13 positions agree with TRBD2. V lost 5 bases, J lost 11 bases, and 11 bases stayed unmatched. Per germline, CDR1 SGHTA and CDR2 FQGNSA. The CDR3 spans 15 residues. The CDR3 sequence: CASSPLAGGGNEQYF. CDR3 in DNA: TGTGCCAGCAGCCCACTAGCGGGAGGGGGTAATGAGCAGTACTTC. Filled out from reference TRBV7-2 and TRBJ2-5, the complete variable domain reads GAGVSQSPSNKVTEKGKDVELRCDPISGHTALYWYRQSLGQGLEFLIYFQGNSAPDKSGLPSDRFSAERTGGSVSTLTIQRTQQEDSAVYLCASSPLAGGGNEQYFGPGTRLLVL.

The chain carries TRBV24-1 and TRBJ2-5; 8 bases agree with TRBD1. Germline V gene lookup returns CDR1 KGHDR and CDR2 SFDVKD. Germline trimming cut 7 bases from V and 11 bases from J; bases unmatched to any gene: 14. This CDR3 comprises 14 residues. The chain's CDR3 is CATSGQGLYNEQYF. DNA for the CDR3: TGTGCCACCAGCGGACAGGGACTGTACAATGAGCAGTACTTC.

The chain uses TRBV6-5 and TRBJ2-1; TRBD2 aligns across 12 bases. Germline V gene sequence: CDR1 MNHEY, CDR2 SVGAGI. V was clipped by 7 bases and J by 5 bases; unmatched bases: 3. The CDR3 sequence is 14 residues long. CDR3 DNA: TGTGCCAGCAATGGACTAGCGGGGAACAATGAGCAGTTCTTC. Translating it yields CASNGLAGNNEQFF.

This clonotype came up a few times. The J gene is TRBJ2-1, the V gene TRBV7-9; perhaps TRBD2 as D (6 bases). The germline V gene has CDR1 SEHNR and CDR2 FQNEAQ (reference sequence). Deletions cut 5 bases from V and 2 bases from J, with 13 bases between. This CDR3 spans 15 amino acids. For the CDR3, the DNA is TGTGCCAGCAGCCCGGGACTTGGAGCCTACAATGAGCAGTTCTTC. This encodes CASSPGLGAYNEQFF.

A note on this clonotype: A much larger clone is a single base away; this may be a read error. CDR3 region: CASSPAGTIYGYTF. CDR3 nucleotide sequence: TGTGCCAGCAGTCCCGCCGGGACTATCTATGGCTACACCTTC. The J gene is TRBJ1-2, the V gene TRBV6-5; D is perhaps TRBD1 (5 bases). Trimming cost V 5 bases and J 4 bases, with 14 bases left between them. This CDR3 contains 14 residues. Germline CDR1 reads MNHEY; CDR2 reads SVGAGI.

This clonotype was counted a few times. The CDR3 DNA reads as TGCGCCAGCAGCTTGCGGGGGACAGGATCTACAGATACGCAGTATTTT. This encodes CASSLRGTGSTDTQYF. The V gene is TRBV5-1, the J gene TRBJ2-3, with 8 bases lining up with TRBD1. Germline CDR1 reads SGHRS; CDR2 reads YFSETQ. CDR3 length: 16 amino acids. The ends lost 1 base at V and 3 bases at J; junction bases unmatched: 7.

This clonotype was counted between two and nine times. The chain employs TRBV25-1 and TRBJ2-4, with 8 bases that match TRBD1. Near its end, the DNA agrees better with TRBJ2-7, so the J call may be wrong. The CDR3 length is 14 residues. The germline gives CDR1 MGHDK, CDR2 SYGVNS. The CDR3: CASSEWVTGVEQYF. The CDR3 DNA reads as TGTGCCAGCAGTGAATGGGTGACAGGGGTCGAGCAGTACTTC.

V usage is TRBV9 and J usage is TRBJ2-3, with TRBD1 matching 9 bases. There are 18 residues in the CDR3. V shed 4 bases and J 1 base; nucleotides not matched to a gene: 13. Germline assignment: CDR1 SGDLS and CDR2 YYNGEE. The CDR3 here is CASSPYDRGARGTDTQYF. Written as DNA, the CDR3 is TGTGCCAGCAGCCCATATGACAGGGGGGCTCGAGGCACAGATACGCAGTATTTT.

The chain carries TRBV6-5 and TRBJ2-1; TRBD2 matches at 8 bases. Germline V gene data show CDR1 as MNHEY and CDR2 as SVGAGI. This CDR3 is 13 amino acids long. J lost 15 bases, V lost 2 bases, and 9 bases had no gene match. This CDR3 reads CASSYDRGGARFF. The CDR3, as DNA: TGTGCCAGCAGTTACGATCGGGGGGGGGCTCGGTTCTTC.

The chain combines TRBV20-1 with TRBJ1-5; maybe TRBD1 (5 bases). CDR1 and CDR2 (germline): DFQATT, SNEGSKA (reference sequence). Trimming took off 0 bases at V and 6 bases at J, with 15 bases between the two ends. This CDR3 has 15 amino acids. The CDR3 region is CSAREDGRVGQPQHF. The CDR3 DNA is TGCAGTGCTAGAGAGGATGGCAGGGTCGGTCAGCCCCAGCATTTT.

The genes are TRBV12-3 or TRBV12-4 and TRBJ1-5; TRBD1 matches 8 bases. J lost 1 base, V lost 6 bases, and 5 bases had no gene match. The CDR3 is made up of 15 amino acids. The CDR3 DNA sequence: TGTGCCAGCAGCTACAGGGACAGGAGCAATCAGCCCCAGCATTTT. This encodes CASSYRDRSNQPQHF.

This clonotype was detected ten times or more. V and J are TRBV6-2 or TRBV6-3 and TRBJ2-3; TRBD1 aligns across 7 bases. The CDR3 loop spans 14 amino acids. In germline, CDR1 is MNHEY, CDR2 SVGEGT. V was pared by 6 bases and J by 4 bases, with 7 bases of the junction left unmatched. As DNA, the CDR3 is TGTGCCAGCAGCAATGACAGGGTCGCAGATACGCAGTATTTT. It translates to CASSNDRVADTQYF.

The chain links TRBV5-6 to TRBJ2-5; weak D call: TRBD1 (6 bases). Germline CDR1 is SGHDT and CDR2 is YYEEEE. CDR3 length: 14 residues. V was cut by 4 bases and J by 3 bases, with 13 bases left in between. CDR3 sequence (DNA): TGTGCCAGCAGCACCTGGACAGTGGAAGAGACCCAGTACTTC. Translation gives CASSTWTVEETQYF.

Comment on this clonotype: At one end, the junction sequence differs from germline, possibly due to a read error. The genes are TRBV7-9 and TRBJ2-1; D not resolved. CDR3 size: 10 residues. Germline loops: CDR1 SEHNR, CDR2 FQNEAQ (reference sequence). The CDR3 nucleotides are TGTGTCAGCTCCTACAATGAGCAGTTCTTC. Translating gives CVSSYNEQFF. The full variable domain, in which reference TRBV7-9 and TRBJ2-1 provide the parts outside the CDR3, is DTGVSQNPRHKITKRGQNVTFRCDPISEHNRLYWYRQTLGQGPEFLTYFQNEAQLEKSRLLSDRFSAERPKGSFSTLEIQRTEQGDSAMYLCVSSYNEQFFGPGTRLTVL.

This clonotype was observed many times. V gene TRBV29-1 combines with J gene TRBJ2-6, with D perhaps TRBD1 (5 bases). This CDR3 contains 15 residues. CDR1 and CDR2 (germline): SQVTM, ANQGSEA. V lost 5 bases and J 0 bases, leaving 11 bases between the germline ends. CDR3 nucleotide sequence: TGCAGCGTTTGGGGCGTCTTCTCTGGGGCCAACGTCCTGACTTTC. Translating gives CSVWGVFSGANVLTF.

Note on this clonotype: Its ends do not fully match the called genes, so a read error is possible. The chain couples TRBV5-1 to TRBJ1-1, with D perhaps matching TRBD1 (5 bases). CDR1 and CDR2 from the germline V gene are SGHRS and YFSETQ. The CDR3 sequence is 16 residues long. CDR3 protein: CASSFAGQSPNTEAFF. The CDR3 region has the DNA TGCGCCAGTAGCTTCGCGGGGCAGAGTCCTAACACTGAAGCTTTCTTT. Combining the CDR3 with reference TRBV5-1 and TRBJ1-1 gives the whole variable domain KAGVTQTPRYLIKTRGQQVTLSCSPISGHRSVSWYQQTPGQGLQFLFEYFSETQRNKGNFPGRFSGRQFSNSRSEMNVSTLELGDSALYLCASSFAGQSPNTEAFFGQGTRLTVV.

The CDR3 is CASSELRNQPQHF. The CDR3 DNA reads as TGTGCCAGCAGTGAACTAAGGAATCAGCCCCAGCATTTT. The genes are TRBV2 and TRBJ1-5; no definite D call. The V end lost 2 bases, the J end lost 4 bases, and 6 bases lay between the germline ends. CDR3 length: 13 residues. The germline V gene has CDR1 SNHLY and CDR2 FYNNEI.

The chain carries TRBV20-1 and TRBJ2-7, with D unresolved. Trimming took 5 bases from V and 2 from J, leaving 16 bases between them. Germline values: CDR1 DFQATT, CDR2 SNEGSKA (reference sequence). This CDR3 is 14 amino acids long. In DNA, the CDR3 is TGCAGTGCTCCAAGGGCGGCGGTAACCTACGAGCAGTACTTC. The encoded protein is CSAPRAAVTYEQYF.

The gene calls are TRBV2 and TRBJ2-1; 12 nucleotides match TRBD1. Germline trimming cut 5 bases from V and 5 bases from J; bases unmatched to any gene: 4. Germline V gene data show CDR1 as SNHLY and CDR2 as FYNNEI. This CDR3 has 15 amino acids. CDR3 DNA sequence: TGTGCCAGCAGTAGGGACAGGGGGCGCAACAATGAGCAGTTCTTC. Translation: CASSRDRGRNNEQFF.

This clonotype has a handful of counts. The chain recombines TRBV29-1 with TRBJ2-6, with D hard to call. The germline V gene has CDR1 SQVTM and CDR2 ANQGSEA. V gave up 5 bases and J gave up 1 base, with 15 bases separating them. The CDR3 length is 16 residues. The CDR3 spells CSVYAGQRSGANVLTF. DNA for the CDR3: TGCAGCGTTTATGCCGGCCAAAGGTCTGGGGCCAACGTCCTGACTTTC.